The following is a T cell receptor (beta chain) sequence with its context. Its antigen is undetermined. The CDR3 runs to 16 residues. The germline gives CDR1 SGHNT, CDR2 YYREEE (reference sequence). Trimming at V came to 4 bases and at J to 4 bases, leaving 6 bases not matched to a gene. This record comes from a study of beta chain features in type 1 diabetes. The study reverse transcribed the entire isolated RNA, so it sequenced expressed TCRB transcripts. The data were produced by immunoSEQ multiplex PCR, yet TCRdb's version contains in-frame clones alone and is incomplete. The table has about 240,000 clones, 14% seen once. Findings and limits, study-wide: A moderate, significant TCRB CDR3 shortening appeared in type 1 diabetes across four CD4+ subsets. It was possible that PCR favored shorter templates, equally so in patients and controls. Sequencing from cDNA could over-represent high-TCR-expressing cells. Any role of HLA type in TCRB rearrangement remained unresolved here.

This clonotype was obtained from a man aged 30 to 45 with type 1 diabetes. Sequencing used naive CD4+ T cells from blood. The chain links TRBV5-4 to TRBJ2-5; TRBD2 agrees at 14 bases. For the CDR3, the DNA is TGTGCCAGCAGCAAGACTAGCGGGGGGGCCCTAGAGACCCAGTACTTC. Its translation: CASSKTSGGALETQYF.